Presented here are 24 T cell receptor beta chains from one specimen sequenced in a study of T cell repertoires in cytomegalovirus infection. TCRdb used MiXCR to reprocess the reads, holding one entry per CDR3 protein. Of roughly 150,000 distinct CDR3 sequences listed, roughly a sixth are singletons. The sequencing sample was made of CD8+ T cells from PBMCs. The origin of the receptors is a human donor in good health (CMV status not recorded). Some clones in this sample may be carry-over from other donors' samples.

In nucleotides, the CDR3 is TGCAGTGCCCCGGGATCCAGGATCCTGGAGGAGCAGTTCTTC. It is translated as CSAPGSRILEEQFF. V usage is TRBV20-1 and J usage is TRBJ2-1; tentatively, D is TRBD2 (5 bases). Trimming pared 6 bases from V and 10 bases from J, leaving 22 bases between. The CDR3 has 14 amino acids. Germline loops: CDR1 DFQATT, CDR2 SNEGSKA (reference sequence).

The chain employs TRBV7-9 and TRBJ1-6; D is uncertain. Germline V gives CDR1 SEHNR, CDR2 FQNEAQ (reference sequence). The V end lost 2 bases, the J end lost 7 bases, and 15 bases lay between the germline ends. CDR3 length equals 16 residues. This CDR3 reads CASSLTDPRPNSPLHF. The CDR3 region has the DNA TGTGCCAGCAGCTTAACGGACCCCAGGCCGAATTCACCCCTCCACTTT.

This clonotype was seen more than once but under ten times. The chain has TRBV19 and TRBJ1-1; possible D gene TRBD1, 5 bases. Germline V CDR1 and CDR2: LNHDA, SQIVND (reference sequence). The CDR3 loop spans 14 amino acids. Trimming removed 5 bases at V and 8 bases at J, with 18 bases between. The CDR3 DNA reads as TGTGCCAGTAGTGTCAATCGGGGGGGGACGGAAGCTTTCTTT. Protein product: CASSVNRGGTEAFF.

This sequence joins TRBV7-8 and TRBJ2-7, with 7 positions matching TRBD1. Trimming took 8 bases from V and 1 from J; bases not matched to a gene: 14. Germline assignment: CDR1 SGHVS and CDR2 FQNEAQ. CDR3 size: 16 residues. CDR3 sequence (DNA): TGTGCCAGCGGAATGACTTCGACAGGGAAATCCTACGAGCAGTACTTC. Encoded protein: CASGMTSTGKSYEQYF.

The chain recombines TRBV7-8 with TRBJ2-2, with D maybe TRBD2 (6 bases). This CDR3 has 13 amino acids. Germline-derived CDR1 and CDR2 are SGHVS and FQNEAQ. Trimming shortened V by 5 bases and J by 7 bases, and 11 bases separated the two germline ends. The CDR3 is CASSPPEGGELFF. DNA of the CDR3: TGTGCCAGCAGCCCCCCGGAGGGCGGGGAGCTGTTTTTT.

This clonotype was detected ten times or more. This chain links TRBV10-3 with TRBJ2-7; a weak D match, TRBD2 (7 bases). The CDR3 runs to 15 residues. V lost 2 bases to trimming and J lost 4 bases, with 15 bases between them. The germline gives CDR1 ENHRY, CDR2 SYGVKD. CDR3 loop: CAISEGGGQSYEQYF. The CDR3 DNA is TGTGCCATCAGTGAGGGGGGGGGGCAATCGTACGAGCAGTACTTC.

Here the CDR3 reads CASSPSGNSPLHF. DNA for the CDR3: TGTGCCAGCAGTCCCTCCGGTAATTCACCCCTCCACTTT. The gene calls are TRBV28 and TRBJ1-6; D unresolved. CDR1 is MDHEN, CDR2 SYDVKM, per germline. The CDR3 covers 13 residues. Trimming left V 5 bases short and J 6 bases short, with 8 bases between.

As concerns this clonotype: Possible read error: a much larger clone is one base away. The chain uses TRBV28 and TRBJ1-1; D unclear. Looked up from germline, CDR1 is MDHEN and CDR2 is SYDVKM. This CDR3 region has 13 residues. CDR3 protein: CDSSFWSVPEAFF. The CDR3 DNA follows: TGTGACAGCAGTTTTTGGTCGGTTCCTGAAGCTTTCTTT.

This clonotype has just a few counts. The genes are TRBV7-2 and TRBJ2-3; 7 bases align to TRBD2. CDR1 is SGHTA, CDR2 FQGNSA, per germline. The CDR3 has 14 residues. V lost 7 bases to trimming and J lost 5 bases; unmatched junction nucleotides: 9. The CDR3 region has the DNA TGTGCCAGCAACGGGGGGAGATATCTAGATACGCAGTATTTT. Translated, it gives CASNGGRYLDTQYF.

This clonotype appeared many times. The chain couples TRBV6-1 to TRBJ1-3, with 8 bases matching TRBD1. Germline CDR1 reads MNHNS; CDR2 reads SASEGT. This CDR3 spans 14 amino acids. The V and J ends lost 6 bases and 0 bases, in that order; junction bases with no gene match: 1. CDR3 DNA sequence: TGTGCCAGCAGAACAGGGGGCTCTGGAAACACCATATATTTT. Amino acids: CASRTGGSGNTIYF.

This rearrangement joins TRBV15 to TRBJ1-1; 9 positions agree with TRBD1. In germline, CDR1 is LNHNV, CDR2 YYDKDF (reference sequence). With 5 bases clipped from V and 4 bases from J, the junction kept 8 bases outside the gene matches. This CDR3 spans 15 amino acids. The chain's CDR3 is CATSGNWDRATEAFF. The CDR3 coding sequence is TGTGCCACCAGCGGAAATTGGGACAGGGCCACTGAAGCTTTCTTT.

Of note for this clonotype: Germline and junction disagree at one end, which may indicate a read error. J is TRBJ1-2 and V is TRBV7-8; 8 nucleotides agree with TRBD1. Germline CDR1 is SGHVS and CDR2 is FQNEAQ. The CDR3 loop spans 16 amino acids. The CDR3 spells CARSFDTGGSSLGYTF. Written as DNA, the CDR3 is TGTGCCCGCAGCTTTGACACAGGGGGTTCATCACTTGGCTACACCTTC.

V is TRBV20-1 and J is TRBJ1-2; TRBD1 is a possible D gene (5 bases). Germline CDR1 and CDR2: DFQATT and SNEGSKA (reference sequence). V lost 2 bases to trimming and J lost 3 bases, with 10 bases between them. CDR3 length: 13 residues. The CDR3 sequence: CSARSRDDYGYTF. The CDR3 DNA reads TGCAGTGCTAGATCCCGGGACGACTATGGCTACACCTTC.

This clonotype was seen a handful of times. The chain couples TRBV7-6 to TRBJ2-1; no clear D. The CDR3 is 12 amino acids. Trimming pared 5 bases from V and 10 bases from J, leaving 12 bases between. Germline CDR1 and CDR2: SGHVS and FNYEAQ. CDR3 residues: CASSLLRAEQFF. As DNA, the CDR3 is TGTGCCAGCAGCCTTTTACGGGCGGAGCAGTTCTTC.

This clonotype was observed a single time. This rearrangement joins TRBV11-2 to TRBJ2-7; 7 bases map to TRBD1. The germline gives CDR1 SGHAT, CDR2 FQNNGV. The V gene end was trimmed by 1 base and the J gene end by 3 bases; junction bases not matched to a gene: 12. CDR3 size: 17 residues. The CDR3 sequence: CASSLGNPDRALYEQYF. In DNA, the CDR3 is TGTGCCAGCAGCTTAGGCAATCCAGACAGGGCCCTCTACGAGCAGTACTTC.

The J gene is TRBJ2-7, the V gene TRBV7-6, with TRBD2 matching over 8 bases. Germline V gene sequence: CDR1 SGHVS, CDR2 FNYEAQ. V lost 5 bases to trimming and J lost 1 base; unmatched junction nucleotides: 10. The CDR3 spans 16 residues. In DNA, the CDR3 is TGTGCCAGCAGCCCAGATGCGGGGGGCCTATCCTACGAGCAGTACTTC. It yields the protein CASSPDAGGLSYEQYF.

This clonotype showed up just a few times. CDR3 DNA: TGTGCCAGCAGTTACAGGGGGCATTCCGAGGAGCAGTACTTC. Translation: CASSYRGHSEEQYF. J is TRBJ2-7 and V is TRBV6-5; 7 bases map to TRBD1. V was pared by 2 bases and J by 7 bases, with 8 bases of the junction left unmatched. The germline V gene encodes CDR1 MNHEY and CDR2 SVGAGI. The CDR3 extends over 14 amino acids.

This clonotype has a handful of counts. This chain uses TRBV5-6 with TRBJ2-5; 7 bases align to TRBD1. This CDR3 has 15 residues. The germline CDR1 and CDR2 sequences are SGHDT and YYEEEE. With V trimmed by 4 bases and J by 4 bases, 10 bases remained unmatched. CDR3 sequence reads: CASSPPRGPRETQYF. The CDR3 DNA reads TGTGCCAGCAGCCCCCCTAGGGGGCCTAGAGAGACCCAGTACTTC.

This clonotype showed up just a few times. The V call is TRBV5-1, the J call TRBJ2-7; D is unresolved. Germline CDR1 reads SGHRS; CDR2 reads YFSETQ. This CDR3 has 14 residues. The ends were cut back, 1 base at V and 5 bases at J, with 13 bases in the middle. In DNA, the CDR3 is TGCGCCAGCAGCTTGTTTCCAGGCGCCCACGAGCAGTACTTC. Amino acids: CASSLFPGAHEQYF. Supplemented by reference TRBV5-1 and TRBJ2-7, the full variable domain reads KAGVTQTPRYLIKTRGQQVTLSCSPISGHRSVSWYQQTPGQGLQFLFEYFSETQRNKGNFPGRFSGRQFSNSRSEMNVSTLELGDSALYLCASSLFPGAHEQYFGPGTRLTVT.

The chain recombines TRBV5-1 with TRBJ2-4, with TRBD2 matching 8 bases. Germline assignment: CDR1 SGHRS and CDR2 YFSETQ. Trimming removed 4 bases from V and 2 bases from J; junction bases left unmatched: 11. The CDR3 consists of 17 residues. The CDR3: CASSTSTGGPSKNIQYF. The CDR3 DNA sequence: TGCGCCAGCAGCACGTCCACGGGGGGGCCATCCAAAAACATTCAGTACTTC.

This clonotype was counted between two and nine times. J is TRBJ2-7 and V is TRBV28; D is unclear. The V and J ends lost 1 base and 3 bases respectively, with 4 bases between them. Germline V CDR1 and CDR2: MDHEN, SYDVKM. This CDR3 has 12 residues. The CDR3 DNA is TGTGCCAGCAGTTTATATGGCTACGAGCAGTACTTC. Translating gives CASSLYGYEQYF.

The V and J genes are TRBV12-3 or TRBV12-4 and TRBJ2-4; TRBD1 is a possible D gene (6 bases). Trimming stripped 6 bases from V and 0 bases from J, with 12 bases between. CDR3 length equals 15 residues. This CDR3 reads CASREGDLAKNIQYF. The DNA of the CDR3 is TGTGCCAGCAGAGAGGGGGACCTAGCCAAAAACATTCAGTACTTC.

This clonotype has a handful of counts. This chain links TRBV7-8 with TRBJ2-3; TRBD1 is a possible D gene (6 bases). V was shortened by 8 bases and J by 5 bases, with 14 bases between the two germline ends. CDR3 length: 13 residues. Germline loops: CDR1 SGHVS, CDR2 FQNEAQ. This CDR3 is CASYRVIGDTQYF. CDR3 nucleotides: TGTGCCAGCTACAGGGTGATTGGAGATACGCAGTATTTT.

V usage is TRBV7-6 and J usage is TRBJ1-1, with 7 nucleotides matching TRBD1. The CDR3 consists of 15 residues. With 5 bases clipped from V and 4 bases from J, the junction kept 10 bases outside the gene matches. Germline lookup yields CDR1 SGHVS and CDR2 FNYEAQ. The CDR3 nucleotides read TGTGCCAGCAGCCCTTTTGACAGGGAAGGCACTGAAGCTTTCTTT. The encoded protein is CASSPFDREGTEAFF. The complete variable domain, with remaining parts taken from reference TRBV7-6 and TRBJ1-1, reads GAGVSQSPRYKVTKRGQDVALRCDPISGHVSLYWYRQALGQGPEFLTYFNYEAQQDKSGLPNDRFSAERPEGSISTLTIQRTEQRDSAMYRCASSPFDREGTEAFFGQGTRLTVV.